The 23 T cell receptor beta chains below were found in one sample sequenced in a study of T cell responses to AZD1222 COVID-19 vaccine. This table comes from immunoSEQ multiplex PCR, and its TCRdb copy is limited to in-frame clones, with some not included. This sample yields some 100,000 clones, of which 85% to 90% are seen a single time; 7.1% belongs to the top ten. The specimen comprised peripheral blood, sampled 28 days after the second AZD1222 dose. The origin of the receptors is an adult who received the AZD1222 COVID-19 vaccine.

V is TRBV4-1 and J is TRBJ1-2; TRBD1 might be the D (6 bases). Germline V lookup: CDR1 MGHRA, CDR2 YSYEKL. V gave up 0 bases and J gave up 7 bases, with 24 bases separating them. CDR3 length: 18 amino acids. The CDR3 spells CASSQEPGGLTLWLGYTF. In DNA, the CDR3 is TGCGCCAGCAGCCAAGAACCGGGGGGCCTTACACTATGGCTTGGCTACACCTTC.

This clone was detected once. The chain combines TRBV7-9 with TRBJ2-4, with 7 bases fitting TRBD1. V shed 1 base and J 7 bases; nucleotides not matched to a gene: 4. The CDR3 runs to 14 residues. Germline assignment: CDR1 SEHNR and CDR2 FQNEAQ (reference sequence). For the CDR3, the DNA is TGTGCCAGCAGCTTAGAGGGGGCCGTGAACATTCAGTACTTC. Translating gives CASSLEGAVNIQYF.

The chain has TRBV7-2 and TRBJ2-7; 10 bases agree with TRBD2. Germline V gene sequence: CDR1 SGHTA, CDR2 FQGNSA. V lost 1 base and J lost 1; bases outside the gene matches: 7. The CDR3 is 17 amino acids. In nucleotides, the CDR3 is TGTGCCAGCAGCTTAGAGAGCGGGAGGGCCGAATCCTACGAGCAGTACTTC. Translated: CASSLESGRAESYEQYF.

This clone was seen only once. The chain recombines TRBV28 with TRBJ2-7; TRBD2 agrees at 9 bases. V shed 7 bases and J 3 bases; nucleotides not matched to a gene: 7. The germline gives CDR1 MDHEN, CDR2 SYDVKM. The CDR3 spans 14 residues. For the CDR3, the DNA is TGTGCCAGCACCTCCAGCGGGAGGAACTACGAGCAGTACTTC. It specifies CASTSSGRNYEQYF.

The chain employs TRBV28 and TRBJ2-7, with a tentative D call TRBD2 (7 bases). Trimming pared 1 base from V and 1 base from J, leaving 11 bases between. The CDR3 covers 15 residues. Germline CDR1 reads MDHEN; CDR2 reads SYDVKM. CDR3 region: CASSLFGGASYEQYF. The CDR3 nucleotides are TGTGCCAGCAGTTTATTTGGGGGGGCTTCCTACGAGCAGTACTTC. The whole variable domain, remainder taken from reference TRBV28 and TRBJ2-7, is DVKVTQSSRYLVKRTGEKVFLECVQDMDHENMFWYRQDPGLGLRLIYFSYDVKMKEKGDIPEGYSVSREKKERFSLILESASTNQTSMYLCASSLFGGASYEQYFGPGTRLTVT.

The V call is TRBV2, the J call TRBJ1-5, with 12 positions matching TRBD1. The CDR3 covers 15 residues. The J segment lost 7 bases and the V segment lost 8 bases, leaving 9 bases of the junction unmatched. Germline V gene sequence: CDR1 SNHLY, CDR2 FYNNEI. CDR3 sequence: CASLAGTGGFQPQHF. The CDR3 bases are TGTGCCAGCTTGGCCGGGACAGGGGGCTTCCAGCCCCAGCATTTT.

This clone has only a few counts. The J gene is TRBJ2-1, the V gene TRBV27, with a tentative D call TRBD1 (5 bases). The CDR3 is 13 residues long. Trimming shortened V by 3 bases and J by 3 bases, and 6 bases separated the two germline ends. The germline V gene encodes CDR1 MNHEY and CDR2 SMNVEV (reference sequence). The CDR3 DNA is TGTGCCAGCAGTTTCGACAGCTACAATGAGCAGTTCTTC. Its protein product is CASSFDSYNEQFF.

This chain links TRBV6-1 with TRBJ1-3, with TRBD1 matching 11 bases. CDR1 and CDR2 from the germline V gene are MNHNS and SASEGT. After removal of 1 base from V and 0 bases from J, the junction contained 11 bases not matched to a gene. The CDR3 spans 20 residues. The CDR3 DNA reads TGTGCCAGCAGTGAAGGGGACAGGGGGATTTGGTTTCCCTCTGGAAACACCATATATTTT. This sequence encodes CASSEGDRGIWFPSGNTIYF.

The rearrangement joins TRBV19 to TRBJ2-7, with a possible D match to TRBD1 (5 bases). The CDR3 contains 17 residues. V was clipped by 1 base and J by 4 bases, with 20 bases between them. Germline V gene lookup returns CDR1 LNHDA and CDR2 SQIVND (reference sequence). CDR3 sequence reads: CASSIGALDSFAYEQYF. CDR3 in DNA: TGTGCCAGTAGTATAGGAGCTTTAGACAGTTTTGCTTACGAGCAGTACTTC.

This clone turned up a few times. This rearrangement joins TRBV10-3 to TRBJ2-7, with D maybe TRBD1 (5 bases). This CDR3 is built from 16 residues. Germline CDR1 and CDR2: ENHRY and SYGVKD. The V end was cut by 0 bases, the J end by 1 base, with 13 bases between. The CDR3 DNA follows: TGTGCCATCAGTGAGTCTGGGCCAGGGCGGTCCTACGAGCAGTACTTC. Its translation is CAISESGPGRSYEQYF.

This clone was found a few times. V is TRBV29-1 and J is TRBJ1-1, with D possibly matching TRBD1 (6 bases). Trimming cost V 6 bases and J 4 bases, with 18 bases left between them. CDR3 size: 14 residues. CDR1 is SQVTM, CDR2 ANQGSEA, per germline. CDR3 loop: CSVLTWGAGTEAFF. The CDR3 DNA sequence: TGCAGCGTGCTCACTTGGGGGGCAGGCACTGAAGCTTTCTTT.

The rearrangement uses TRBV11-2 and TRBJ2-3; D may correspond to TRBD1 or TRBD2 (5 bases each). The V gene lost 2 bases and the J gene lost 1 base, with 16 bases spanning the gap. The CDR3 runs 17 residues. CDR1 and CDR2 from the germline V gene are SGHAT and FQNNGV. CDR3 in amino acids: CASSLSSGAGRTDTQYF. In DNA, the CDR3 is TGTGCCAGCAGCTTAAGCTCCGGGGCTGGTCGCACAGATACGCAGTATTTT.

This clone has more than one count but fewer than ten. The genes are TRBV19 and TRBJ1-1, with 8 positions matching TRBD1. Germline CDR1 LNHDA, CDR2 SQIVND (reference sequence). This CDR3 spans 15 amino acids. V was clipped by 4 bases and J by 1 base; unmatched bases: 5. Written as DNA, the CDR3 is TGTGCCAGTAGTAAAACGGACAGGGCGAACACTGAAGCTTTCTTT. Translating gives CASSKTDRANTEAFF.

The genes are TRBV14 and TRBJ1-3; no clear D. CDR3 length equals 16 residues. Germline lookup yields CDR1 SGHDN and CDR2 FVKESK. Trimming removed 0 bases from V and 4 bases from J, with 13 bases in between. CDR3 protein: CASSQDRRILGNTIYF. The CDR3 DNA sequence: TGTGCCAGCAGCCAAGATCGGAGGATTCTCGGAAACACCATATATTTT.

The CDR3 nucleotides read TGTGCCAGCAGCTTGGCCTCTGGGTACACTGAAGCTTTCTTT. Protein sequence: CASSLASGYTEAFF. This chain uses TRBV5-8 with TRBJ1-1; D not certain. Germline V gene data show CDR1 as SGHTS and CDR2 as YDEGEE. Trimming took off 0 bases at V and 3 bases at J, with 9 bases between the two ends. There are 14 residues in the CDR3.

The chain carries TRBV2 and TRBJ1-2, with D perhaps matching TRBD1 (6 bases). The CDR3 is 13 residues long. The V gene lost 4 bases and the J gene lost 4 bases, with 10 bases spanning the gap. CDR1 SNHLY and CDR2 FYNNEI come from the germline V gene. The CDR3 spells CASSGGLIYGYTF. In DNA form, the CDR3 reads TGTGCCAGCAGTGGGGGGCTTATCTATGGCTACACCTTC.

This chain joins TRBV7-2 and TRBJ2-4; TRBD1 agrees at 10 bases. The CDR3 runs to 19 residues. V gave up 0 bases and J gave up 7 bases; unmatched junction bases: 15. From germline, CDR1 is SGHTA and CDR2 FQGNSA. CDR3 sequence reads: CASSLANAVDRGRRNIQYF. CDR3 bases: TGTGCCAGCAGCTTAGCGAATGCAGTCGACAGGGGGCGCCGGAACATTCAGTACTTC.

The chain has TRBV9 and TRBJ1-2, with TRBD1 matching over 7 bases. The junction had 6 bases not matched to a gene; V was cut back by 0 bases and J by 4 bases. There are 15 residues in the CDR3. Germline assignment: CDR1 SGDLS and CDR2 YYNGEE. CDR3 nucleotides: TGTGCCAGCAGCGTAGCGGCAGGGGGTCCCTATGGCTACACCTTC. Its protein product is CASSVAAGGPYGYTF.

The chain links TRBV27 to TRBJ2-5; D possibly matches TRBD1 or TRBD2 (5 bases each). The CDR3 is made up of 15 amino acids. From germline, CDR1 is MNHEY and CDR2 SMNVEV (reference sequence). The V end was cut by 0 bases, the J end by 5 bases, with 13 bases between. For the CDR3, the DNA is TGTGCCAGCAGTTTATCTTTAGGGACGATTGAGACCCAGTACTTC. It yields the protein CASSLSLGTIETQYF.

The chain has TRBV7-9 and TRBJ1-2, with D uncertain. Trimming took off 5 bases at V and 0 bases at J, with 13 bases between the two ends. The CDR3 has 15 amino acids. Per germline, CDR1 SEHNR and CDR2 FQNEAQ (reference sequence). CDR3 in amino acids: CASSPQSNTNYGYTF. The CDR3 coding sequence is TGTGCCAGCAGCCCCCAGAGCAATACTAACTATGGCTACACCTTC.

The V call is TRBV30, the J call TRBJ1-4; the match to TRBD1 covers 8 bases. After removal of 0 bases from V and 8 bases from J, the junction contained 2 bases not matched to a gene. Germline lookup yields CDR1 GTSNPN and CDR2 SVGIG (reference sequence). The CDR3 loop spans 13 amino acids. DNA for the CDR3: TGTGCCTGGAGTGTACAGGGGGGGGAAAAACTGTTTTTT. As protein: CAWSVQGGEKLFF.

This rearrangement joins TRBV30 to TRBJ1-5; 9 bases fit TRBD1. CDR1 is GTSNPN and CDR2 is SVGIG in the germline V gene (reference sequence). The CDR3 is 12 amino acids. The junction had 5 bases not matched to a gene; V was cut back by 8 bases and J by 6 bases. The CDR3 DNA reads as TGTGCCCTCGGGACAGGGATTCAGCCCCAGCATTTT. Encoded protein: CALGTGIQPQHF.

V is TRBV4-1 and J is TRBJ1-1, with a tentative D call TRBD1 (5 bases). V gave up 4 bases and J gave up 5 bases, with 17 bases separating them. Looked up from germline, CDR1 is MGHRA and CDR2 is YSYEKL. The CDR3 consists of 15 residues. The CDR3 here is CASSLLGRRDTEAFF. As DNA, the CDR3 is TGCGCCAGCAGCCTATTGGGGCGGCGGGATACTGAAGCTTTCTTT.